This T cell receptor beta chain came from a study of cytomegalovirus exposure and HLA in healthy donors. Background on the study: Per a later analysis, the approximately 690 first-cohort and fewer than 150 validation repertoires shared one platform. Study-level results: Subsequent analysis found a tendency for first-cohort TCR clusters to co-occur within the 95 to 150 validation repertoires.

A remark on this clone: Antigen unknown.

Germline CDR1 is MNHNS and CDR2 is SASEGT. The CDR3 has 14 residues. The ends lost 10 bases at V and 2 bases at J; junction bases unmatched: 6. Here immunoSEQ multiplex PCR was the method, and the copy in TCRdb shows in-frame clones only, minus some. The sample consists of roughly 250,000 clones, 90% of them appearing once. The sequence was obtained from a woman aged 18-29 years in good health and CMV-seronegative. The chain recombines TRBV6-1 with TRBJ2-1; TRBD1 matches 9 bases. The source material was PBMCs. CDR3 bases: TGTGCCACCGACCGGGACAGGGCCTACAATGAGCAGTTCTTC. It specifies CATDRDRAYNEQFF.